This section outlines one TCR beta chain sequence together with its context. This sample is drawn from a study of cytomegalovirus exposure and HLA in healthy donors. This CDR3 is built from 12 residues. Germline CDR1 is MGHDK and CDR2 is SYGVNS. Trimming pared 2 bases from V and 6 bases from J, leaving 7 bases between. It was with 60 Vbeta and 13 Jbeta primers that the PCR ran. The assay was immunoSEQ multiplex PCR, and TCRdb's table has in-frame clones only and misses some. The sample includes over 130,000 clones, more than 75% of them seen just once. The receptor's source is a human donor in good health. Sequencing was done on a sample of PBMCs. The V call is TRBV25-1, the J call TRBJ1-1, with unresolved D. The CDR3 region is CASSEAGSEAFF. The CDR3 DNA reads as TGTGCCAGCAGTGAAGCGGGATCTGAAGCTTTCTTT. The entire variable domain, with the rest obtained from reference TRBV25-1 and TRBJ1-1, is as follows: EADIYQTPRYLVIGTGKKITLECSQTMGHDKMYWYQQDPGMELHLIHYSYGVNSTEKGDLSSESTVSRIRTEHFPLTLESARPSHTSQYLCASSEAGSEAFFGQGTRLTVV.